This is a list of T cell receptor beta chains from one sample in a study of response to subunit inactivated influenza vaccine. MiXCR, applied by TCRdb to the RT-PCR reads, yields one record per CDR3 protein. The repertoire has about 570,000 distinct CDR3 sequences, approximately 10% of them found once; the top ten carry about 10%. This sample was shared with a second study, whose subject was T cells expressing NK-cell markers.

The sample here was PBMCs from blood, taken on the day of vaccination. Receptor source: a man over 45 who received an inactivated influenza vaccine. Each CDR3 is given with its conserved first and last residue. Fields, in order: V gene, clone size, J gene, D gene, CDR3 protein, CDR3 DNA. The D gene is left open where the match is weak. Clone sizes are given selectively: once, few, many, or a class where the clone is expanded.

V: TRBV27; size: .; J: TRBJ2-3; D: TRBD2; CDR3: CASSLWPSGSTDTQYF; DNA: TGTGCCAGCAGTTTATGGCCTAGCGGAAGCACAGATACGCAGTATTTT
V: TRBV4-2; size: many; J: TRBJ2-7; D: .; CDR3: CASSPSGRGNYEQYF; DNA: TGTGCCAGCAGCCCGAGTGGCAGAGGTAACTACGAGCAGTACTTC
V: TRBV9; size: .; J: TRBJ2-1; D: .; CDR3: CASSVESSLNEQFF; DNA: TGTGCCAGCAGCGTAGAGAGCTCCCTCAATGAGCAGTTCTTC
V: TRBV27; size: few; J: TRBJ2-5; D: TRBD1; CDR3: CASSLLDRAGETQYF; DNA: TGTGCCAGCAGTTTACTGGACAGGGCGGGAGAGACCCAGTACTTC
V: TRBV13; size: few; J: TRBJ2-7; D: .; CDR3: CASSIGQTPYEQYF; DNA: TGTGCCAGCAGCATAGGACAGACACCCTACGAGCAGTACTTC
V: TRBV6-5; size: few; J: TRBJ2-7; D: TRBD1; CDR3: CASSYSDRADYEQYF; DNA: TGTGCCAGCAGTTACTCGGACAGGGCGGACTACGAGCAGTACTTC
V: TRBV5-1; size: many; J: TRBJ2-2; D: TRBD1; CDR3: CASTAALTGAGGELFF; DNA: TGCGCCAGCACCGCCGCCTTGACAGGGGCGGGCGGGGAGCTGTTTTTT
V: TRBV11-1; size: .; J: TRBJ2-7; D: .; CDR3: CASSLEARFLYEQYF; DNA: TGTGCCAGCAGCTTAGAGGCTAGATTCCTCTACGAGCAGTACTTC
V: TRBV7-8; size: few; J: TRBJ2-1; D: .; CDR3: CASSPRSGTDYNEQFF; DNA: TGTGCCAGCAGCCCTCGGTCCGGGACGGACTACAATGAGCAGTTCTTC
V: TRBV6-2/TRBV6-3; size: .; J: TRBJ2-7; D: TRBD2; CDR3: CASSYSIGVSSGAYEQYF; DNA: TGTGCCAGCAGTTACTCGATTGGCGTTTCTAGCGGGGCCTACGAGCAGTACTTC
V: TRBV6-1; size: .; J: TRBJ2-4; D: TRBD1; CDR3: CASILRGRDPKNIQYF; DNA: TGTGCCAGCATTCTAAGGGGGCGCGACCCCAAAAACATTCAGTACTTC
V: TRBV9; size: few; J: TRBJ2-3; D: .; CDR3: CASSVDLGTDTQYF; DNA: TGTGCCAGCAGCGTAGATCTGGGCACAGATACGCAGTATTTT
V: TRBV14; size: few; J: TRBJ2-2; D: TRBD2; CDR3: CASSRFRTSGSGELFF; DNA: TGTGCCAGCAGCCGTTTCCGGACTAGCGGGAGCGGGGAGCTGTTTTTT
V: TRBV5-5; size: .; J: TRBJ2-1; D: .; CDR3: CASSRNPTGYNEQFF; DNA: TGTGCCAGCAGCCGGAACCCTACAGGGTACAATGAGCAGTTCTTC
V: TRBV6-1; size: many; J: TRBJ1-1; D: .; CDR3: CASSDTEAFF; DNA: TGTGCCAGCAGTGATACTGAAGCTTTCTTT
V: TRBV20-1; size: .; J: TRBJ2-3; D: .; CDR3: CSAQRTPRDTQYF; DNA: TGCAGTGCCCAACGGACGCCAAGGGATACGCAGTATTTT
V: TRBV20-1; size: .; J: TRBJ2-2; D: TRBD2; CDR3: CSAVSGRDTGELFF; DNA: TGCAGTGCTGTTAGCGGGAGAGACACCGGGGAGCTGTTTTTT
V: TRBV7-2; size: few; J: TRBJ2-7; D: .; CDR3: CASTSHKGSSYEQYF; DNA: TGTGCCAGCACCTCCCACAAGGGGAGTTCCTACGAGCAGTACTTC
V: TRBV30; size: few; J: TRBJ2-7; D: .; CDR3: CAWGLGTYEQYF; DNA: TGTGCCTGGGGCCTCGGCACCTACGAGCAGTACTTC
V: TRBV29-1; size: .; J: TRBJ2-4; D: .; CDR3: CSVEGGSGAKNIQYF; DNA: TGCAGCGTTGAAGGGGGGAGTGGGGCCAAAAACATTCAGTACTTC
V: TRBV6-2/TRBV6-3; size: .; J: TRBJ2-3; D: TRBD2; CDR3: CASSRTSRRDTQYF; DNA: TGTGCCAGCAGTAGGACTAGCCGACGGGATACGCAGTATTTT
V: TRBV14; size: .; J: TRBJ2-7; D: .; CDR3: CASSHSHEQYF; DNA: TGTGCCAGCAGCCACTCACACGAGCAGTACTTC
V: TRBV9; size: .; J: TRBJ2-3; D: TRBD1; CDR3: CASSVVGQGGTDTQYF; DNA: TGTGCCAGCAGCGTAGTGGGGCAGGGGGGCACAGATACGCAGTATTTT
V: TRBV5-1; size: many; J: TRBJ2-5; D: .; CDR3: CASSGTRETQYF; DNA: TGCGCCAGCAGCGGCACACGAGAGACCCAGTACTTC
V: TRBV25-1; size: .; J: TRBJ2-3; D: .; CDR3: CASSIKITDTHYF; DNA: TGTGCCAGCAGTATAAAGATCACAGATACGCATTATTTT
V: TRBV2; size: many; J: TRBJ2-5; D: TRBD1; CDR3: CASSDPIRRQGAQETQYF; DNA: TGTGCCAGCAGTGATCCTATTCGACGACAGGGGGCTCAAGAGACCCAGTACTTC
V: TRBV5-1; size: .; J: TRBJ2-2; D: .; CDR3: CASSLNGIQTGELFF; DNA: TGCGCCAGCAGCTTGAATGGGATCCAGACCGGGGAGCTGTTTTTT